The 15 T cell receptor beta chains given below trace back to one sample, sequenced in a study of shared clonotypes between healthy human individuals. Assay used: immunoSEQ multiplex PCR; TCRdb lists only in-frame clones, some missing. The repertoire has 1.5 million to 2.5 million clones, over 85% of them found once; the top ten carry more than 0.9%. Naive CD8 cells lacked CD45RO, underwent positive selection for CCR7 and left out terminally differentiated effector memory CD45RA+ cells. Source material: naive CD8+ T cells sorted from blood. These receptors all come from a man younger than 35 in good health.

As regards this clone: Other DNA sequences of this sample code for an identical CDR3. This chain connects TRBV6-1 to TRBJ2-7; D call uncertain. V gave up 1 base and J gave up 4 bases, with 8 bases separating them. Germline V gene sequence: CDR1 MNHNS, CDR2 SASEGT. This CDR3 spans 13 amino acids. The CDR3 bases are TGTGCCAGCAGTGAAGTGGGATCGTACGAGCAGTACTTC. Translating gives CASSEVGSYEQYF.

The chain links TRBV7-8 to TRBJ1-2, with a tentative D call TRBD1 (6 bases). Germline CDR1 SGHVS, CDR2 FQNEAQ. The CDR3 loop spans 17 amino acids. Trimming cost V 4 bases and J 8 bases, with 26 bases left between them. The CDR3 is CASSSTGRVASVGGYTF. CDR3 sequence (DNA): TGTGCCAGCAGCTCCACAGGGCGGGTTGCCTCGGTAGGAGGCTACACCTTC.

The CDR3 bases are TGTGCCAGCTCACTACGCGACAGGTCACCAGAACGAGAGCAGTTCTTC. Amino acids: CASSLRDRSPEREQFF. The V and J genes are TRBV18 and TRBJ2-1; D is possibly TRBD1 (6 bases). The CDR3 covers 16 residues. Germline V gene data show CDR1 as KGHSH and CDR2 as LQKENI. Trimming took 4 bases from V and 10 from J, leaving 23 bases between them.

This clone was counted between two and nine times. This rearrangement joins TRBV7-9 to TRBJ1-6; 9 positions agree with TRBD1. Germline V gene lookup returns CDR1 SEHNR and CDR2 FQNEAQ (reference sequence). The CDR3 has 16 amino acids. Trimming at V came to 1 base and at J to 5 bases, leaving 3 bases not matched to a gene. The chain's CDR3 is CASSLGQGVHNSPLHF. The CDR3 DNA reads TGTGCCAGCAGCTTAGGACAGGGGGTTCATAATTCACCCCTCCACTTT.

The DNA for the CDR3 is TGTGCCAGCAGCACCCTTAATTCACCCCTCCACTTT. This sequence encodes CASSTLNSPLHF. This chain links TRBV6-5 with TRBJ1-6, with D unclear. The V gene's germline CDR1 is MNHEY and CDR2 SVGAGI. With 6 bases removed from V and 6 bases from J, the gap between germline ends came to 6 bases. The CDR3 totals 12 residues.

This rearrangement joins TRBV19 to TRBJ1-5; possibly TRBD1 for D (6 bases). This CDR3 spans 15 amino acids. Germline values: CDR1 LNHDA, CDR2 SQIVND (reference sequence). V was trimmed by 5 bases and J by 1 base, leaving 12 bases between them. The CDR3 DNA is TGTGCCAGTAGTTCTGTACAGGGAAGCAATCAGCCCCAGCATTTT. Its translation: CASSSVQGSNQPQHF. Full variable domain (outside the CDR3, taken from reference TRBV19 and TRBJ1-5): DGGITQSPKYLFRKEGQNVTLSCEQNLNHDAMYWYRQDPGQGLRLIYYSQIVNDFQKGDIAEGYSVSREKKESFPLTVTSAQKNPTAFYLCASSSVQGSNQPQHFGDGTRLSIL.

The chain combines TRBV10-2 with TRBJ1-5; a possible D gene is TRBD1 (5 bases). Germline V gene sequence: CDR1 WSHSY, CDR2 SAAADI. Between the trimmed V and J ends, which lost 7 bases and 6 bases, there was a span of 10 bases. CDR3 length equals 12 residues. CDR3 sequence reads: CASMGGGQPQHF. The CDR3 DNA follows: TGCGCCAGCATGGGGGGAGGTCAGCCCCAGCATTTT.

V gene TRBV6-5 combines with J gene TRBJ2-3, with D hard to call. Germline CDR1 MNHEY, CDR2 SVGAGI. This CDR3 is built from 14 residues. V lost 0 bases to trimming and J lost 5 bases, with 9 bases between them. CDR3: CASSYSTTGDTQYF. DNA of the CDR3: TGTGCCAGCAGTTACTCCACGACGGGAGATACGCAGTATTTT.

The gene calls are TRBV5-1 and TRBJ2-7; 11 nucleotides line up with TRBD2. V gave up 6 bases and J gave up 2 bases; unmatched junction bases: 4. The CDR3 runs to 14 residues. Germline CDR1 is SGHRS and CDR2 is YFSETQ. The CDR3 spells CASTGLAGPYEQYF. The CDR3 DNA sequence: TGCGCCAGCACCGGACTAGCGGGTCCCTACGAGCAGTACTTC. The full variable domain, completed using reference TRBV5-1 and TRBJ2-7, is KAGVTQTPRYLIKTRGQQVTLSCSPISGHRSVSWYQQTPGQGLQFLFEYFSETQRNKGNFPGRFSGRQFSNSRSEMNVSTLELGDSALYLCASTGLAGPYEQYFGPGTRLTVT.

CDR3 sequence: CASMGEARDYEQYF. Written as DNA, the CDR3 is TGTGCCAGCATGGGAGAGGCACGAGACTACGAGCAGTACTTC. The chain is built from TRBV27 and TRBJ2-7, with D perhaps matching TRBD2 (5 bases). The CDR3 contains 14 residues. From germline, CDR1 is MNHEY and CDR2 SMNVEV (reference sequence). The V end was cut by 7 bases, the J end by 3 bases, with 16 bases between.

Turning to this clone: The sample holds other DNA sequences that translate to the same CDR3. This chain connects TRBV6-5 to TRBJ1-2, with 8 bases that match TRBD1. With V trimmed by 4 bases and J by 3 bases, 4 bases remained unmatched. The CDR3 has 14 residues. Germline CDR1 and CDR2: MNHEY and SVGAGI. The CDR3 DNA follows: TGTGCCAGCAGTTCCCCACAGGGGGACTATGGCTACACCTTC. Amino acid sequence: CASSSPQGDYGYTF.

This clone was seen a single time. The chain carries TRBV28 and TRBJ2-2, with 7 bases that match TRBD1. This CDR3 has 13 residues. The junction had 3 bases not matched to a gene; V was cut back by 5 bases and J by 6 bases. Germline CDR1 reads MDHEN; CDR2 reads SYDVKM. In DNA form, the CDR3 reads TGTGCCAGCAGTATTACAGGGGCCGGGGAGCTGTTTTTT. It encodes CASSITGAGELFF.

A few counts support this clone. Additional DNA sequences in this sample encode the identical CDR3. The genes are TRBV28 and TRBJ1-2; perhaps TRBD1 as D (5 bases). Deletions cut 3 bases from V and 7 bases from J, with 9 bases between. Germline V gene data show CDR1 as MDHEN and CDR2 as SYDVKM. The CDR3 runs to 12 residues. The DNA of the CDR3 is TGTGCCAGCAGTTTTACGGGGGGTGGCTACACCTTC. Translated, it gives CASSFTGGGYTF.

The DNA of the CDR3 is TGTGCCAGCAGCTCCAACTCTGGGGGCTACACCTTC. Amino acid sequence: CASSSNSGGYTF. V is TRBV11-2 and J is TRBJ1-2; the D is unclear. The germline CDR1 and CDR2 sequences are SGHAT and FQNNGV. V lost 4 bases to trimming and J lost 8 bases, with 11 bases between them. The CDR3 contains 12 residues.

This chain links TRBV11-1 with TRBJ2-3; tentatively, D is TRBD2 (6 bases). Trimming removed 1 base at V and 2 bases at J, with 16 bases between. Germline CDR1 reads SGHAT; CDR2 reads FQDESV (reference sequence). The CDR3 sequence is 17 residues long. The CDR3 DNA sequence: TGTGCCAGCAGCTTAGTCCCGGGGGTGGCCCTCACAGATACGCAGTATTTT. This codes for CASSLVPGVALTDTQYF.